The clone carrying this TCR beta chain occurred a few times. As yet, its antigen is unknown. CDR3 regions of TCR beta were amplified from RNA transcripts. The workflow started with a first-round RT-PCR run with HTBI primers and then moved on to a second-round multiplex PCR. TCRdb reprocessed the multiplex PCR reads with MiXCR, giving one entry per CDR3 protein. The repertoire holds 300,000 to 400,000 distinct CDR3 sequences, roughly 17% seen once, with around 2.4% in the top ten. The data originate from a study of Graves' ophthalmopathy and Graves' hyperthyroidism. Notes on the study in general: Discrimination between ophthalmopathy and stable hyperthyroidism by a 13-signature model showed 87.88% sensitivity and 65% to 84% specificity. Blood also held most thyroid clonotypes expanded above 0.001 frequency.

Hyperthyroidism was considered stable when no ophthalmopathy appeared within 18 months of follow-up. Exclusion covered patients with other autoimmune diseases or uncontrolled infections (as well as pregnancy or lactation). The sequence was collected from an adult woman with stable Graves' hyperthyroidism. The source material was peripheral blood.

The CDR3 DNA reads as TGTGCCAGCAGTTCCGGACTAGCGGGAGGGGACTACGAGCAGTACTTC. Translated: CASSSGLAGGDYEQYF. The rearrangement links TRBV28 to TRBJ2-7, with 15 bases aligning to TRBD2. Germline V lookup: CDR1 MDHEN, CDR2 SYDVKM. V lost 4 bases, J lost 3 bases, and 4 bases stayed unmatched. The CDR3 consists of 16 residues.